This TCR beta chain appears in the sequencing data of a study of T-cell memory formation after mild COVID-19. Study context: Largely, the TCR clusters proved donor specific.

This clonotype was picked up a small number of times. Its antigen is currently unknown. Trimming shortened V by 4 bases and J by 4 bases, and 14 bases separated the two germline ends. In germline, CDR1 is MNHEY, CDR2 SVGEGT. CDR3 size: 15 residues. UMIs and sample barcodes were carried by the TCR alpha and TCR beta cDNA libraries that 5'RACE produced using constant-segment primers. TCRdb itself ran the 5' RACE reads through MiXCR, one entry per CDR3 protein. The table lists 400,000 to 500,000 distinct CDR3 sequences, roughly 18% of them singletons, with 20% to 25% in the top ten. Findings of the study overall: Clones that shrank (day 15 to 85) were balanced CD4/CD8, whereas later expanders leaned CD4+.

The sequence was collected from a man in his late teens or twenties who had mild COVID-19 (a few samples of this study predate the infection). Cell type and time point are not known. V gene TRBV6-2 or TRBV6-3 combines with J gene TRBJ2-1; a weak D match, TRBD1 (5 bases). Material: PBMCs or a T cell subset sorted from them (not recorded which). The CDR3 here is CASSSETEAYNEQFF. As DNA, the CDR3 is TGTGCCAGCAGTTCAGAGACAGAAGCTTACAATGAGCAGTTCTTC.